This T cell receptor (beta chain) was documented in a study of cytomegalovirus exposure and HLA in healthy donors. PCR used 60 Vbeta primers and 13 Jbeta primers. Measured with immunoSEQ multiplex PCR; TCRdb has only the in-frame clones, and not every one. The sample lists fewer than 250,000 clones, 65% to 90% occurring once. V lost 3 bases and J lost 6, with 17 bases in between. Germline V gene data show CDR1 as KGHSH and CDR2 as LQKENI. CDR3 length: 15 amino acids. The receptor was isolated from a girl aged 10 to 17 in good health and CMV-seronegative. The V gene is TRBV18, the J gene TRBJ1-2; tentative D call: TRBD1 (5 bases). Sample: PBMCs. The CDR3 region is CASSPDTGSRDGYTF. CDR3 bases: TGTGCCAGCTCACCCGACACAGGTAGTCGCGATGGCTACACCTTC.